The source of this TCR beta chain is a study of beta chain features in type 1 diabetes. Study findings and constraints: Here, the possible influence of HLA type (on TCRB rearrangement) remained unresolved.

By way of CD45RO/CCR7/CD25/CD127/CD95/CD27, the CD4+ regulatory, stem cell-like memory, central memory and naive cells were sorted. Expressed TCRB transcripts were sequenced after all isolated RNA was converted to cDNA. The protocol was immunoSEQ multiplex PCR, while the TCRdb copy is restricted to in-frame clones and leaves out a portion. The sample contains 90,000 to 110,000 clones, 40% of which appear only once. CDR1 SEHNR and CDR2 FQNEAQ come from the germline V gene (reference sequence). Trimming left V 5 bases short and J 3 bases short, with 5 bases between. CDR3 length equals 12 residues. As to this clone: Antigen specificity is unknown.

This sequence was found in a woman aged 18-35 years in good health. The chain combines TRBV7-9 with TRBJ1-5, with D unclear. Sequencing was performed on stem cell memory CD4+ T cells from blood. The CDR3 here is CASSPSNQPQHF. CDR3 DNA sequence: TGTGCCAGCAGCCCCTCCAATCAGCCCCAGCATTTT.